This TCR beta chain is drawn from a study of T cell responses to AZD1222 COVID-19 vaccine. The ends lost 9 bases at V and 5 bases at J; junction bases unmatched: 10. CDR1 and CDR2 (germline): SNHLY, FYNNEI. The length of the CDR3 is 16 residues. Measured with immunoSEQ multiplex PCR; TCRdb has only the in-frame clones, and not every one. The data show 130,000 or so clones, with about 90% seen just once and roughly 5.4% held by the top ten. The receptor comes from an adult in good health. The rearrangement joins TRBV2 to TRBJ2-2, with 12 bases identical to TRBD1. Sequencing used peripheral blood, obtained on day 0 of AZD1222 vaccination. CDR3 DNA sequence: TGTGCCAGTCAAACCCCGGGACAGGGGGCGACCGGGGAGCTGTTTTTT. This gives the protein CASQTPGQGATGELFF.